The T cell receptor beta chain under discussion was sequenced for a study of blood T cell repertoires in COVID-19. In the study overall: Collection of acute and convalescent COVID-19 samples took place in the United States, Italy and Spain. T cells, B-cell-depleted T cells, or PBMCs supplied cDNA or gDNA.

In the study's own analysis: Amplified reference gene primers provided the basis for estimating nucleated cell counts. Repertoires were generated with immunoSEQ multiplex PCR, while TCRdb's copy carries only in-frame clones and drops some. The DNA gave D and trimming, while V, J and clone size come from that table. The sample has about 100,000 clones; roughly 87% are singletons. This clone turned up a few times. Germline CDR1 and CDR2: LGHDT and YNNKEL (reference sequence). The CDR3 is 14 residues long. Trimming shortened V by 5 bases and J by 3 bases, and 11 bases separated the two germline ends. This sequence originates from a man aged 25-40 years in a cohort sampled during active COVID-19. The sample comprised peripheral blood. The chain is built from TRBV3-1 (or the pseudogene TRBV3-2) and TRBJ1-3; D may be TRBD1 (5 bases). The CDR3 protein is CASSSDSFGNTIYF. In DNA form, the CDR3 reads TGTGCCAGCAGCTCCGACAGCTTTGGAAACACCATATATTTT.